The 9 T cell receptor beta chains below all came from one sample that was sequenced in a study of shared clonotypes between healthy human individuals. Profiling relied on immunoSEQ multiplex PCR, and the TCRdb table lists in-frame clones only, not all of them. The sample lists about 1.5 million clones, 98% occurring once. The sequencing sample was made of naive CD4+ T cells sorted from blood. Subset denoted: CD45RA+ positively selected. The receptor set was obtained from a man aged 25 to 45 in good health.

The chain recombines TRBV2 with TRBJ2-5; D unresolved. CDR3 length: 12 residues. Per germline, CDR1 SNHLY and CDR2 FYNNEI. V was cut by 2 bases and J by 3 bases, with 4 bases left in between. The CDR3 nucleotides are TGTGCCAGCAGTGAATTGAAAGAGACCCAGTACTTC. Amino acids: CASSELKETQYF.

The J gene is TRBJ2-5, the V gene TRBV5-5, with D perhaps TRBD1 (6 bases). With 1 base removed from V and 2 bases from J, the gap between germline ends came to 9 bases. Germline assignment: CDR1 SGHKS and CDR2 YYEKEE (reference sequence). The length of the CDR3 is 14 residues. Here the CDR3 reads CASSLPTGQETQYF. In DNA form, the CDR3 reads TGTGCCAGCAGCTTGCCGACAGGTCAAGAGACCCAGTACTTC.

This clone occurred once. The chain carries TRBV10-3 and TRBJ2-3; D gene unclear. This CDR3 spans 12 amino acids. Germline V gives CDR1 ENHRY, CDR2 SYGVKD. Trimming stripped 1 base from V and 6 bases from J, with 5 bases between. CDR3 protein: CAISEYRDTQYF. CDR3 bases: TGTGCCATCAGTGAGTATAGGGATACGCAGTATTTT.

The chain links TRBV29-1 to TRBJ2-7; 10 nucleotides align to TRBD1. V shed 7 bases, J shed 3 bases, and the junction held 3 bases outside the gene matches. CDR3 size: 12 residues. Germline assignment: CDR1 SQVTM and CDR2 ANQGSEA. CDR3 in DNA: TGCAGCGGGGGACAGGGGCTCTACGAGCAGTACTTC. This translates into CSGGQGLYEQYF.

The V and J genes are TRBV7-2 and TRBJ1-3; D remains ambiguous. The CDR3 covers 14 residues. The germline V gene encodes CDR1 SGHTA and CDR2 FQGNSA. Trimming shortened V by 4 bases and J by 4 bases, and 11 bases separated the two germline ends. The CDR3 coding sequence is TGTGCCAGCAGCTCACCCGGACGCGGAAACACCATATATTTT. Protein: CASSSPGRGNTIYF.

CDR3 residues: CASSQVKGQGFYNEQFF. DNA of the CDR3: TGTGCCAGCAGCCAAGTTAAGGGACAGGGTTTCTACAATGAGCAGTTCTTC. This rearrangement joins TRBV4-2 to TRBJ2-1; 9 nucleotides match TRBD1. J gave up 3 bases and V 1 base, and 7 bases lay outside the gene matches. This CDR3 is 17 amino acids long. Germline V gives CDR1 LGHNA, CDR2 YNFKEQ.

This clone appeared once. The rearrangement joins TRBV18 to TRBJ2-6; 8 nucleotides agree with TRBD2. V shed 4 bases and J 0 bases; nucleotides not matched to a gene: 8. Germline assignment: CDR1 KGHSH and CDR2 LQKENI. This CDR3 is 18 amino acids long. The CDR3, as DNA: TGTGCCAGCTCACGACTAGCGCAAATAGCCTCTGGGGCCAACGTCCTGACTTTC. Its translation is CASSRLAQIASGANVLTF.

With regard to this clone: The sample has other DNA sequences that encode this CDR3 too. This chain connects TRBV7-2 to TRBJ1-1, with D possibly being TRBD1 (5 bases). The V and J ends lost 1 base and 5 bases respectively, with 8 bases between them. The CDR3 extends over 13 amino acids. Germline V gives CDR1 SGHTA, CDR2 FQGNSA. Here the CDR3 reads CASSLERGTEAFF. In DNA form, the CDR3 reads TGTGCCAGCAGCTTAGAAAGGGGAACTGAAGCTTTCTTT. Supplemented by reference TRBV7-2 and TRBJ1-1, the full variable domain reads GAGVSQSPSNKVTEKGKDVELRCDPISGHTALYWYRQSLGQGLEFLIYFQGNSAPDKSGLPSDRFSAERTGGSVSTLTIQRTQQEDSAVYLCASSLERGTEAFFGQGTRLTVV.

The chain recombines TRBV27 with TRBJ1-2, with TRBD1 as a possible D gene (6 bases). The germline V gene encodes CDR1 MNHEY and CDR2 SMNVEV (reference sequence). The ends were cut back, 4 bases at V and 5 bases at J, with 14 bases in the middle. This CDR3 contains 14 residues. In DNA form, the CDR3 reads TGTGCCAGCAGTTCCCGGGACAACGTATATGGCTACACCTTC. It yields the protein CASSSRDNVYGYTF.